These 24 T cell receptor beta chains came from one sample sequenced in a study of T-cell memory formation after mild COVID-19. MiXCR, run by TCRdb on the 5' RACE reads, gives a single entry per CDR3 protein. The table lists approximately 240,000 distinct CDR3 sequences, about 17% of them singletons. Sample: PBMCs or a T cell subset sorted from them (not recorded which). These receptors came from a man aged 18 to 30 who had mild COVID-19 (a few samples of this study predate the infection). Cell type and time point are not known.

The CDR3 DNA reads as TGCAGTGCTTTCAGCTACTCTGGGGCCAACGTCCTGACTTTC. Translation: CSAFSYSGANVLTF. V usage is TRBV20-1 and J usage is TRBJ2-6; D unresolved. Trimming took off 5 bases at V and 0 bases at J, with 8 bases between the two ends. This CDR3 comprises 14 residues. CDR1 DFQATT and CDR2 SNEGSKA come from the germline V gene (reference sequence).

The chain uses TRBV7-2 and TRBJ2-3; D possibly corresponds to TRBD2 (6 bases). CDR3 length: 14 residues. The ends were cut back, 6 bases at V and 0 bases at J, with 10 bases in the middle. Germline loops: CDR1 SGHTA, CDR2 FQGNSA. DNA for the CDR3: TGTGCCAGCAGGCGGGCGGGGAGCACAGATACGCAGTATTTT. This codes for CASRRAGSTDTQYF.

This clonotype was found a few times. CDR3 DNA: TGTGCCAGCAGTGCGGGACAGGGGAGGTATGGCTACACCTTC. The encoded protein is CASSAGQGRYGYTF. The chain is built from TRBV5-7 and TRBJ1-2; 10 bases are shared with TRBD1. Being an ORF, TRBV5-7 has a function that is uncertain. The CDR3 covers 14 residues. The V gene end was trimmed by 5 bases and the J gene end by 5 bases; junction bases not matched to a gene: 6.

This clonotype was seen only a few times. This rearrangement joins TRBV7-9 to TRBJ1-1; D unclear. The CDR3 is 14 amino acids. Deletions cut 5 bases from V and 1 base from J, with 11 bases between. Germline CDR1 SEHNR, CDR2 FQNEAQ (reference sequence). The CDR3 protein is CASSRSAENTEAFF. As DNA, the CDR3 is TGTGCCAGCAGCCGAAGTGCGGAGAACACTGAAGCTTTCTTT. The entire variable domain, with the rest obtained from reference TRBV7-9 and TRBJ1-1, is as follows: DTGVSQNPRHKITKRGQNVTFRCDPISEHNRLYWYRQTLGQGPEFLTYFQNEAQLEKSRLLSDRFSAERPKGSFSTLEIQRTEQGDSAMYLCASSRSAENTEAFFGQGTRLTVV.

This clonotype was seen a handful of times. V is TRBV7-6 and J is TRBJ2-2; weak D call: TRBD2 (6 bases). Between the trimmed V and J ends, which lost 5 bases and 3 bases, there was a span of 10 bases. The CDR3 sequence is 14 residues long. Germline V gene data show CDR1 as SGHVS and CDR2 as FNYEAQ. CDR3 in amino acids: CASSAGRDTGELFF. DNA for the CDR3: TGTGCCAGCAGCGCGGGGCGGGACACCGGGGAGCTGTTTTTT.

This clonotype has only a few counts. This chain joins TRBV28 and TRBJ2-7; TRBD1 matches at 10 bases. V lost 5 bases to trimming and J lost 9 bases; unmatched junction nucleotides: 13. The CDR3 sequence is 15 residues long. The germline V gene has CDR1 MDHEN and CDR2 SYDVKM. The CDR3 bases are TGTGCCAGCAGTCTAAATACCGGGACAGGGGAAGGGCAGTACGTC. It is translated as CASSLNTGTGEGQYV.

This clonotype appeared many times. This sequence joins TRBV6-5 and TRBJ2-4; a possible D gene is TRBD1 (8 bases). The germline CDR1 and CDR2 sequences are MNHEY and SVGAGI. The CDR3 consists of 13 residues. V dropped 6 bases and J dropped 8 bases, with 14 bases sitting between them. In DNA form, the CDR3 reads TGTGCCAGCAGGCCTACAGGGGGGGACATTCAGTACTTC. It encodes CASRPTGGDIQYF.

The chain uses TRBV20-1 and TRBJ1-6, with 7 bases matching TRBD1. V was clipped by 3 bases and J by 10 bases; unmatched bases: 9. The CDR3 is 14 residues long. Germline CDR1 reads DFQATT; CDR2 reads SNEGSKA (reference sequence). CDR3 bases: TGCAGTGCTAGGGTAGACAGGGAAGGCTCACCCCTCCACTTT. Translating it yields CSARVDREGSPLHF.

The chain recombines TRBV29-1 with TRBJ1-2, with D unresolved. The V and J ends lost 6 bases and 4 bases respectively, with 12 bases between them. This CDR3 region has 12 residues. Germline V lookup: CDR1 SQVTM, CDR2 ANQGSEA. CDR3 DNA sequence: TGCAGCGTCCATAGGTCTTCCTATGGCTACACCTTC. This sequence encodes CSVHRSSYGYTF.

This clonotype was recorded a few times. V usage is TRBV11-2 and J usage is TRBJ2-6; no firm D call. The CDR3 has 18 amino acids. Germline-derived CDR1 and CDR2 are SGHAT and FQNNGV. The V and J ends lost 5 bases and 4 bases respectively, with 21 bases between them. CDR3 sequence: CASSPRGGGLGGANVLTF. The CDR3 DNA reads as TGTGCCAGCAGCCCTCGTGGCGGTGGGCTCGGGGGGGCCAACGTCCTGACTTTC.

In this sample, this clonotype turned up a few times. CDR3 loop: CASSISPTGRISEAFF. Here the CDR3 DNA reads TGTGCCAGCTCCATTTCGCCGACAGGGAGGATATCTGAAGCTTTCTTT. The J gene is TRBJ1-1, the V gene TRBV18; 7 bases are a match to TRBD1. V was clipped by 6 bases and J by 6 bases; unmatched bases: 16. The CDR3 has 16 residues. Germline loops: CDR1 KGHSH, CDR2 LQKENI.

This clonotype has ten or more counts. The chain is built from TRBV5-1 and TRBJ2-1; 10 bases are a match to TRBD2. The V gene end was trimmed by 6 bases and the J gene end by 2 bases; junction bases not matched to a gene: 11. Germline loops: CDR1 SGHRS, CDR2 YFSETQ. This CDR3 region has 17 residues. The chain's CDR3 is CASNKGSGGPTYNEQFF. CDR3 DNA: TGCGCCAGCAACAAAGGTAGCGGGGGGCCCACCTACAATGAGCAGTTCTTC.

This chain uses TRBV7-9 with TRBJ1-2; the D is unclear. The germline V gene encodes CDR1 SEHNR and CDR2 FQNEAQ (reference sequence). CDR3 length: 13 residues. Trimming removed 7 bases at V and 5 bases at J, with 14 bases between. The CDR3 region has the DNA TGTGCCAGCACCCCTGGTGGGCTTTATGGCTACACCTTC. Translation gives CASTPGGLYGYTF.

The CDR3 sequence is CSARRGQETQYF. Written as DNA, the CDR3 is TGCAGTGCTAGACGAGGCCAAGAGACCCAGTACTTC. The chain links TRBV20-1 to TRBJ2-5; D not resolved. Between the trimmed V and J ends, which lost 2 bases and 1 base, there was a span of 5 bases. There are 12 residues in the CDR3. Germline values: CDR1 DFQATT, CDR2 SNEGSKA (reference sequence).

This clonotype showed up just a few times. V usage is TRBV7-2 and J usage is TRBJ2-4; D call uncertain. The CDR3 runs 14 residues. Trimming shortened V by 5 bases and J by 6 bases, and 14 bases separated the two germline ends. The germline V gene encodes CDR1 SGHTA and CDR2 FQGNSA. The CDR3 loop reads CASSTLDRLNIQYF. The CDR3 DNA sequence: TGTGCCAGCAGCACCTTGGACCGCCTAAACATTCAGTACTTC.

This clonotype was detected only a few times. This chain joins TRBV10-3 and TRBJ1-1; no firm D call. CDR1 is ENHRY and CDR2 is SYGVKD in the germline V gene. Trimming took 5 bases from V and 4 from J, leaving 8 bases between them. This CDR3 region has 12 residues. CDR3 in amino acids: CAISKVGTEAFF. CDR3 bases: TGTGCCATCAGTAAGGTTGGCACTGAAGCTTTCTTT.

The table lists this clonotype with many counts. J is TRBJ2-7 and V is TRBV18; 10 nucleotides match TRBD2. V trimming: 4 bases; J trimming: 3 bases; junction bases outside the gene matches: 9. The CDR3 contains 16 residues. Germline lookup yields CDR1 KGHSH and CDR2 LQKENI. The CDR3 is CASSRSIAGGFYEQYF. CDR3 coding DNA: TGTGCCAGCTCACGATCGATAGCGGGGGGTTTCTACGAGCAGTACTTC.

In this sample, this clonotype turned up a few times. The chain uses TRBV7-9 and TRBJ1-1, with 10 bases fitting TRBD1. Germline CDR1 and CDR2: SEHNR and FQNEAQ (reference sequence). The CDR3 contains 14 residues. Trimming removed 4 bases from V and 7 bases from J; junction bases left unmatched: 6. Here the CDR3 DNA reads TGTGCCAGCAGCTCCCGGACAGGGGGAGATGAAGCTTTCTTT. Translating gives CASSSRTGGDEAFF.

Comments on this clonotype: Its ends do not fully match the called genes, so a read error is possible. This rearrangement joins TRBV7-7 to TRBJ2-1; 11 bases align to TRBD2. From germline, CDR1 is SSHAT and CDR2 FNYEAQ (reference sequence). The CDR3 consists of 15 residues. The CDR3 DNA follows: TGTGCTAGCAGCTTAGATAGCGGGGGGGCCGGTGAGCAGTTCTTC. Translated, it gives CASSLDSGGAGEQFF.

This clonotype has just a few counts. The CDR3 DNA follows: TGTGCCAGCAGCGCACACTACTACGAGCAGTACGTC. The encoded protein is CASSAHYYEQYV. The chain uses TRBV14 and TRBJ2-7; D is uncertain. Germline V lookup: CDR1 SGHDN, CDR2 FVKESK. The V end was cut by 5 bases, the J end by 3 bases, with 8 bases between. The CDR3 has 12 amino acids.

The chain combines TRBV9 with TRBJ2-7; D is possibly TRBD2 (5 bases). Germline CDR1 reads SGDLS; CDR2 reads YYNGEE. Trimming removed 2 bases at V and 5 bases at J, with 20 bases between. The CDR3 is 16 amino acids. The DNA for the CDR3 is TGTGCCAGCAGCGTCATTAGAGGGCTTAGTGTCGACGAGCAGTACGTC. Translating it yields CASSVIRGLSVDEQYV.

The sample holds a few counts of this clonotype. The chain recombines TRBV18 with TRBJ2-3; 11 bases are shared with TRBD1. Germline V lookup: CDR1 KGHSH, CDR2 LQKENI. The CDR3 is 16 amino acids. V shed 3 bases, J shed 4 bases, and the junction held 6 bases outside the gene matches. CDR3: CASSPRTGGVSDTQYF. The DNA of the CDR3 is TGTGCCAGCTCACCTAGGACAGGGGGCGTTTCAGATACGCAGTATTTT.

The gene calls are TRBV7-2 and TRBJ2-1, with 7 bases that match TRBD1. The CDR3 contains 15 residues. The germline gives CDR1 SGHTA, CDR2 FQGNSA. The junction had 12 bases not matched to a gene; V was cut back by 6 bases and J by 7 bases. The CDR3 is CASRLTGSFRNEQFF. The DNA of the CDR3 is TGTGCCAGCAGGCTGACAGGGAGTTTTAGGAATGAGCAGTTCTTC. The entire variable domain, with the rest obtained from reference TRBV7-2 and TRBJ2-1, is as follows: GAGVSQSPSNKVTEKGKDVELRCDPISGHTALYWYRQSLGQGLEFLIYFQGNSAPDKSGLPSDRFSAERTGGSVSTLTIQRTQQEDSAVYLCASRLTGSFRNEQFFGPGTRLTVL.

There are a few counts of this clonotype. The rearrangement uses TRBV5-1 and TRBJ2-5; D not resolved. V was cut by 1 base and J by 1 base, with 5 bases left in between. The CDR3 extends over 13 amino acids. The germline CDR1 and CDR2 sequences are SGHRS and YFSETQ. The CDR3 loop reads CASSLHSQETQYF. The CDR3, as DNA: TGCGCCAGCAGCTTGCACAGCCAAGAGACCCAGTACTTC.